The 16 T cell receptor beta chains presented below share a single source sample, sequenced in a study of T cells in Graves' hyperthyroidism and ophthalmopathy. Amplification targeted TCR beta CDR3 regions from RNA transcripts. HTBI primers drove first-round RT-PCR of the TCR CDR3. Using its own MiXCR run on the multiplex PCR reads, TCRdb lists one record per CDR3 protein. The table records some 500,000 distinct CDR3 sequences, 13% to 15% of them present only once. Source material: blood. The receptor set was obtained from a woman aged 18-29 years with Graves' hyperthyroidism.

This clonotype was observed a handful of times. The chain is built from TRBV19 and TRBJ2-3, with D possibly matching TRBD1 (5 bases). The CDR3 runs to 17 residues. V lost 3 bases, J lost 4 bases, and 20 bases lay in between. CDR1 LNHDA and CDR2 SQIVND come from the germline V gene (reference sequence). In DNA form, the CDR3 reads TGTGCCAGTAGTATCGGATATGCCAGGGTGGACCCAGATACGCAGTATTTT. Its translation is CASSIGYARVDPDTQYF.

About this clonotype itself: This may stem from a read error, because a much larger clone lies one nucleotide away. This rearrangement joins TRBV18 to TRBJ1-2; D might be TRBD1 (6 bases). The CDR3 covers 15 residues. Germline lookup yields CDR1 KGHSH and CDR2 LQKENI. Trimming took 3 bases from V and 4 from J, leaving 15 bases between them. The CDR3: CASSPTQGFSYGYTF. In DNA form, the CDR3 reads TGTGCCAGCTCACCCACGCAGGGGTTCAGCTATGGCTACACCTTC. Looking up the rest from reference TRBV18 and TRBJ1-2 gives the full variable domain: NAGVMQNPRHLVRRRGQEARLRCSPMKGHSHVYWYRQLPEEGLKFMVYLQKENIIDESGMPKERFSAEFPKEGPSILRIQQVVRGDSAAYFCASSPTQGFSYGYTFGSGTRLTVV.

The J gene is TRBJ2-1, the V gene TRBV5-1; D not certain. The CDR3 length is 14 residues. CDR1 is SGHRS and CDR2 is YFSETQ in the germline V gene. The V and J ends lost 4 bases and 5 bases respectively, with 13 bases between them. The CDR3 nucleotides are TGCGCCAGCAGCCTCCTGGGGTCACACAATGAGCAGTTCTTC. Its translation: CASSLLGSHNEQFF.

J is TRBJ1-1 and V is TRBV9; possible D gene TRBD1, 5 bases. The length of the CDR3 is 15 residues. V was cut by 2 bases and J by 6 bases, with 17 bases left in between. Germline-derived CDR1 and CDR2 are SGDLS and YYNGEE. The CDR3: CASSVSGTPSPEAFF. The CDR3 coding sequence is TGTGCCAGCAGCGTTTCCGGGACCCCCTCCCCTGAAGCTTTCTTT. Supplemented by reference TRBV9 and TRBJ1-1, the full variable domain reads DSGVTQTPKHLITATGQRVTLRCSPRSGDLSVYWYQQSLDQGLQFLIQYYNGEERAKGNILERFSAQQFPDLHSELNLSSLELGDSALYFCASSVSGTPSPEAFFGQGTRLTVV.

This clonotype was counted ten times or more. The V and J genes are TRBV2 and TRBJ2-1; 8 bases are a match to TRBD1. The CDR3 contains 15 residues. Germline V gene data show CDR1 as SNHLY and CDR2 as FYNNEI. V lost 6 bases and J lost 7; bases outside the gene matches: 11. The CDR3: CASRVDRGFRNEQFF. DNA of the CDR3: TGTGCCAGCAGAGTAGACAGGGGATTCCGGAATGAGCAGTTCTTC.

The sample holds many counts of this clonotype. The genes are TRBV11-2 and TRBJ2-3, with D perhaps matching TRBD2 (6 bases). CDR1 and CDR2 (germline): SGHAT, FQNNGV. The CDR3 is made up of 15 amino acids. The ends were cut back, 5 bases at V and 4 bases at J, with 16 bases in the middle. In DNA form, the CDR3 reads TGTGCCAGCAGCCGCGGCCCCGGGAGACCAGATACGCAGTATTTT. This translates into CASSRGPGRPDTQYF.

As for this clonotype: This sequence may be a read error, since a much larger clone differs from it by one base. Since no conserved phenylalanine or tryptophan closes the CDR3, a read error is the likely cause. The V call is TRBV2, the J call TRBJ2-4; 12 bases match TRBD2. V lost 6 bases, J lost 1 base, and 13 bases stayed unmatched. CDR1 is SNHLY, CDR2 FYNNEI, per germline. The CDR3 extends over 19 amino acids. CDR3 in DNA: TGTGCCAGCAGCCCCCTCAGACTAGCGGGAGTTGGGGCCAAAAACATTCAGTACCTC. It encodes CASSPLRLAGVGAKNIQYL.

This clonotype appeared many times. The V gene is TRBV6-2 or TRBV6-3, the J gene TRBJ2-1, with a possible D match to TRBD1 (5 bases). V was cut by 2 bases and J by 5 bases, with 19 bases left in between. This CDR3 has 17 residues. Germline CDR1 and CDR2: MNHEY and SVGEGT. CDR3 sequence reads: CASSYTYRGQYNNEQFF. The CDR3 bases are TGTGCCAGCAGTTACACCTACCGAGGACAATACAACAATGAGCAGTTCTTC.

This chain joins TRBV20-1 and TRBJ2-1; D uncertain. This CDR3 comprises 11 residues. V shed 6 bases and J shed 12 bases, with 15 bases lying between them. Per germline, CDR1 DFQATT and CDR2 SNEGSKA (reference sequence). CDR3 bases: TGCAGTGCCCATTTTGACCGGGTGCAGTTCTTC. This encodes CSAHFDRVQFF.

The rearrangement links TRBV19 to TRBJ1-3; 9 bases map to TRBD1. Germline trimming cut 3 bases from V and 4 bases from J; bases unmatched to any gene: 7. The CDR3 extends over 16 amino acids. Germline V gene data show CDR1 as LNHDA and CDR2 as SQIVND (reference sequence). The DNA of the CDR3 is TGTGCCAGTAGTATCTCTCGGACAGGGGCAGGAAACACCATATATTTT. Its protein product is CASSISRTGAGNTIYF.

J is TRBJ1-5 and V is TRBV18, with 9 positions matching TRBD1. This CDR3 comprises 15 residues. With V trimmed by 3 bases and J by 1 base, 1 base remained unmatched. Germline V gene sequence: CDR1 KGHSH, CDR2 LQKENI. CDR3 amino acids: CASSPGQGSNQPQHF. The DNA for the CDR3 is TGTGCCAGCTCACCCGGACAGGGGAGCAATCAGCCCCAGCATTTT.

J is TRBJ1-5 and V is TRBV6-1; D is possibly TRBD1 (6 bases). V lost 5 bases, J lost 5 bases, and 13 bases lay in between. CDR3 length equals 14 residues. Germline CDR1 MNHNS, CDR2 SASEGT. This CDR3 is CASSYRAGDQPQHF. In nucleotides, the CDR3 is TGTGCCAGCAGTTACAGGGCGGGTGATCAGCCCCAGCATTTT.

The chain recombines TRBV6-2 or TRBV6-3 with TRBJ1-2, with D unclear. Trimming took 9 bases from V and 5 from J, leaving 13 bases between them. Per the germline V gene, CDR1 is MNHEY and CDR2 is SVGEGT. This CDR3 is 12 amino acids long. CDR3 residues: CASPSATYGYTF. The CDR3 coding sequence is TGTGCCAGTCCCTCAGCCACGTATGGCTACACCTTC.

This clonotype was found many times. The rearrangement links TRBV24-1 to TRBJ1-1; no clear D gene. There are 13 residues in the CDR3. V was clipped by 7 bases and J by 1 base, with 9 bases between them. Germline CDR1 and CDR2: KGHDR and SFDVKD. CDR3 bases: TGTGCCACCAGGGGCTGGGAGAACACTGAAGCTTTCTTT. This sequence encodes CATRGWENTEAFF.

The genes are TRBV20-1 and TRBJ1-2, with D perhaps TRBD1 (6 bases). V gave up 0 bases and J gave up 7 bases, with 18 bases separating them. The germline gives CDR1 DFQATT, CDR2 SNEGSKA (reference sequence). The CDR3 contains 15 residues. The CDR3 loop reads CSAREPGTTGGGYTF. The CDR3 bases are TGCAGTGCTAGAGAGCCCGGGACAACAGGCGGTGGCTACACCTTC.

The count of this clonotype is one. The genes are TRBV2 and TRBJ2-3; 14 bases map to TRBD2. Germline V gene sequence: CDR1 SNHLY, CDR2 FYNNEI. Trimming took 7 bases from V and 3 from J; bases not matched to a gene: 6. This CDR3 has 16 amino acids. The CDR3 DNA reads TGTGCCAGCAAGTCCGGGACTAGCGGGAGAACAGATACGCAGTATTTT. This codes for CASKSGTSGRTDTQYF.